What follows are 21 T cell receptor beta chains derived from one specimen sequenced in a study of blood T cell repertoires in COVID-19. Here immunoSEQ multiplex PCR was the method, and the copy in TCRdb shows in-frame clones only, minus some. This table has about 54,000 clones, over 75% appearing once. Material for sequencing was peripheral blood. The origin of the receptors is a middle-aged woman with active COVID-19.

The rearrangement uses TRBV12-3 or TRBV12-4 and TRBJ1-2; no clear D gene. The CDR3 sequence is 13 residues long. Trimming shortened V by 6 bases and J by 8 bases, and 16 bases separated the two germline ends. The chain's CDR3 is CASSASGMIGYTF. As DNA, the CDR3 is TGTGCCAGCAGCGCCTCGGGGATGATCGGCTACACCTTC.

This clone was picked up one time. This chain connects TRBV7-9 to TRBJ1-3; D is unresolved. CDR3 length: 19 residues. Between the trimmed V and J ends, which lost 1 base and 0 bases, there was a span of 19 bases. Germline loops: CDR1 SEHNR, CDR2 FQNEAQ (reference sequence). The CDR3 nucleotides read TGTGCCAGCAGCTTAGTAAGGCTTAGCAAGGATCGCTCTGGAAACACCATATATTTT. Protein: CASSLVRLSKDRSGNTIYF.

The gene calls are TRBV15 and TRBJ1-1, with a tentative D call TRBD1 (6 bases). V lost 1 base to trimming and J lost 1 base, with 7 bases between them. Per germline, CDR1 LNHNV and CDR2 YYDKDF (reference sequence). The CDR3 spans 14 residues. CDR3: CATSRATGNTEAFF. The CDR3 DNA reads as TGTGCCACCAGCAGAGCGACAGGGAACACTGAAGCTTTCTTT.

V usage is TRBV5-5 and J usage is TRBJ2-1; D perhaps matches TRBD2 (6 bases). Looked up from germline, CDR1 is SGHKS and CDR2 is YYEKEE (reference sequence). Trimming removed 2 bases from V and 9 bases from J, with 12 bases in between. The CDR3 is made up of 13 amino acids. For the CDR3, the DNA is TGTGCCAGCAGCTTAGGAGGGCCGGGTGAGCAGTTCTTC. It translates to CASSLGGPGEQFF.

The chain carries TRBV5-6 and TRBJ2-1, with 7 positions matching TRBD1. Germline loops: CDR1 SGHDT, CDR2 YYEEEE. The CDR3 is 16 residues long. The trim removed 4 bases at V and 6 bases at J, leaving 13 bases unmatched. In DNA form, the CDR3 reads TGTGCCAGCAGCCCGGAAAGACAGGGTTGGGGCAATGAGCAGTTCTTC. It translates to CASSPERQGWGNEQFF.

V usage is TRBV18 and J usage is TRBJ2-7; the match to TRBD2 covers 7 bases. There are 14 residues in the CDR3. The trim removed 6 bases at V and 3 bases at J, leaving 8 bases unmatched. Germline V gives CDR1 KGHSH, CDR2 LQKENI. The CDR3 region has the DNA TGTGCCAGCTCTCCCGGGACTATTGACTACGAGCAGTACTTC. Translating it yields CASSPGTIDYEQYF.

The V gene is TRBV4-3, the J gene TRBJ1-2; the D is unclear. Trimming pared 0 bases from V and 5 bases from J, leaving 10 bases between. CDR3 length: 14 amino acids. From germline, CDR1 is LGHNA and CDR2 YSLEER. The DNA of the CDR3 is TGCGCCAGCAGCCAAGATCGGGGTCGGTATGGCTACACCTTC. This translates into CASSQDRGRYGYTF.

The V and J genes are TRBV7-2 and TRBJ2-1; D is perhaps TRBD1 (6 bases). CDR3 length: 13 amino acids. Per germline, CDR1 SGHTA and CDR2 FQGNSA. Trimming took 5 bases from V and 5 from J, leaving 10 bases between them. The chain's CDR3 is CASSRDRNNEQFF. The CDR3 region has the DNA TGTGCCAGCAGCCGAGACAGGAACAATGAGCAGTTCTTC. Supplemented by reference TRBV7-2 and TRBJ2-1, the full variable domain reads GAGVSQSPSNKVTEKGKDVELRCDPISGHTALYWYRQSLGQGLEFLIYFQGNSAPDKSGLPSDRFSAERTGGSVSTLTIQRTQQEDSAVYLCASSRDRNNEQFFGPGTRLTVL.

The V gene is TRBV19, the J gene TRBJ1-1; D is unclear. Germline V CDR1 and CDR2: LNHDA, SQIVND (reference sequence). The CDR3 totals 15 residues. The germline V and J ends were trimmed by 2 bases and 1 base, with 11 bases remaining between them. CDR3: CASSINTAPNTEAFF. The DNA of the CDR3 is TGTGCCAGTAGTATAAATACAGCCCCGAACACTGAAGCTTTCTTT.

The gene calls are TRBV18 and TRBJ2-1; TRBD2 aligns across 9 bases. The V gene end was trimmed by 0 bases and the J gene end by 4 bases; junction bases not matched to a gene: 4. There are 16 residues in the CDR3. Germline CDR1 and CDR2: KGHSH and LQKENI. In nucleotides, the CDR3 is TGTGCCAGCTCACCACCTATAGCGGGGGATTACAATGAGCAGTTCTTC. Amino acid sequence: CASSPPIAGDYNEQFF.

The CDR3 loop is CASSPAEVGETQYF. The CDR3 bases are TGTGCCAGCAGCCCAGCTGAGGTTGGGGAGACCCAGTACTTC. The chain carries TRBV2 and TRBJ2-5; D not certain. Per the germline V gene, CDR1 is SNHLY and CDR2 is FYNNEI. The V and J ends lost 6 bases and 5 bases respectively, with 16 bases between them. The CDR3 length is 14 residues.

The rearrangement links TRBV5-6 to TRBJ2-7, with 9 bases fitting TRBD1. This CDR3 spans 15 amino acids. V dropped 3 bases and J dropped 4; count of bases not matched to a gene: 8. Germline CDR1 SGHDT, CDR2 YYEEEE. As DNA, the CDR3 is TGTGCCAGCAGCTCCAGCGGACAGGGGCCATACGAGCAGTACTTC. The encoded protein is CASSSSGQGPYEQYF.

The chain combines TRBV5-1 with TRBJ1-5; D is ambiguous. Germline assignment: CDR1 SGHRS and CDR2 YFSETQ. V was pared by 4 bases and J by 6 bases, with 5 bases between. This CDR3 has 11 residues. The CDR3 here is CASSGVQPQHF. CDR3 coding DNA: TGCGCCAGCAGCGGAGTTCAGCCCCAGCATTTT.

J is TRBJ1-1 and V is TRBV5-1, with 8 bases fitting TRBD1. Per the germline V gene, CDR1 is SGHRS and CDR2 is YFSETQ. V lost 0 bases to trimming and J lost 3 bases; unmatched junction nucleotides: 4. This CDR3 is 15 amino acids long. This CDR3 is CASSLGQGRHTEAFF. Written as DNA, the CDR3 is TGCGCCAGCAGCTTGGGACAGGGGCGACACACTGAAGCTTTCTTT.

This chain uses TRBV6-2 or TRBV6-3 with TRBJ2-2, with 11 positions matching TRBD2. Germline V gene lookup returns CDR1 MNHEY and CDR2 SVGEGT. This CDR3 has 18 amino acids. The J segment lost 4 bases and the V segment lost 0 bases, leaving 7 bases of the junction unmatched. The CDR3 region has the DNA TGTGCCAGCAGTTACTCGCCCCTAGCGGGGGGCGGCACCGGGGAGCTGTTTTTT. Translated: CASSYSPLAGGGTGELFF.

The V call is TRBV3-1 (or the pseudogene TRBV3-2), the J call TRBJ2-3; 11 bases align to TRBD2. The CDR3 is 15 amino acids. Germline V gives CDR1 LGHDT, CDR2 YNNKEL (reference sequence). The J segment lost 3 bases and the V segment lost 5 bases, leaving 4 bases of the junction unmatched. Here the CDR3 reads CASSLAGGMTDTQYF. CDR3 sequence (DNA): TGTGCCAGCAGCTTAGCGGGGGGGATGACAGATACGCAGTATTTT.

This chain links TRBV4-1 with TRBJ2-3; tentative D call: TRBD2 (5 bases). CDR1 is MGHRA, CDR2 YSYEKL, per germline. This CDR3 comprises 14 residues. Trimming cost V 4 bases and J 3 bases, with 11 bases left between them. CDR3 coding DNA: TGCGCCAGCAGCCTCGAGGGCGGGACAGATACGCAGTATTTT. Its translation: CASSLEGGTDTQYF.

The CDR3 is CASEPIIQGGEQYF. The CDR3 DNA sequence: TGTGCCAGCGAACCGATAATCCAGGGAGGCGAGCAGTACTTC. This chain connects TRBV2 to TRBJ2-7; tentatively, D is TRBD2 (6 bases). This CDR3 comprises 14 residues. Per germline, CDR1 SNHLY and CDR2 FYNNEI. Trimming removed 8 bases at V and 6 bases at J, with 20 bases between.

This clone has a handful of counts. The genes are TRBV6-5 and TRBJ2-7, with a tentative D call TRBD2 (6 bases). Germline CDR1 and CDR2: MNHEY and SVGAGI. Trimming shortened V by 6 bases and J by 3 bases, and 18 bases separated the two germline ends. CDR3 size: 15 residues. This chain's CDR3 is CASSRGRWGGYEQYF. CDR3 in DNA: TGTGCCAGCAGCCGCGGCAGGTGGGGAGGCTACGAGCAGTACTTC.

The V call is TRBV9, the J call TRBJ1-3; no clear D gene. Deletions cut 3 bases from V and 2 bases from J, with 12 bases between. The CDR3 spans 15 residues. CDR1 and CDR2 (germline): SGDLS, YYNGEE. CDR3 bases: TGTGCCAGCAGCGGGGGTTGGGGAGCTGGAAACACCATATATTTT. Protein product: CASSGGWGAGNTIYF.

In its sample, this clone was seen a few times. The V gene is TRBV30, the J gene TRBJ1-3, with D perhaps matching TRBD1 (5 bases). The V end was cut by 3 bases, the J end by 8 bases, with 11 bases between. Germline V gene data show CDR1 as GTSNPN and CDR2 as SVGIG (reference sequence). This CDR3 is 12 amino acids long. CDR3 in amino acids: CAWRGAGYTIYF. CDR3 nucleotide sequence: TGTGCCTGGAGAGGGGCAGGATACACCATATATTTT.